Listed here are 4 T cell receptor beta chains from one sample, sequenced in a study of human T cells and chemical hapten exposure. Time point described: healthy volunteer bleed at 6 weeks. Extraction of total RNA was performed on unfractionated whole blood. TCRdb re-called the RACE reads with MiXCR, one entry per CDR3 protein. The table includes about 77,000 distinct CDR3 sequences, around 9.3% detected once. The sequenced sample was whole blood. These receptors all come from a female donor in good health. Some clones in this sample may be carry-over from other donors' samples.

This chain joins TRBV7-2 and TRBJ2-3; D call uncertain. Germline loops: CDR1 SGHTA, CDR2 FQGNSA. Trimming stripped 5 bases from V and 4 bases from J, with 13 bases between. This CDR3 is 14 amino acids long. For the CDR3, the DNA is TGTGCCAGCAGCGGGGTACTGTTGCCAGATACGCAGTATTTT. Residues: CASSGVLLPDTQYF.

The chain combines TRBV11-2 with TRBJ2-3; 7 bases are a match to TRBD1. J gave up 4 bases and V 3 bases, and 10 bases lay outside the gene matches. Looked up from germline, CDR1 is SGHAT and CDR2 is FQNNGV. The CDR3 extends over 16 amino acids. The CDR3 DNA follows: TGTGCCAGCAGCTTCCGGGGACAGAGGTCCCCAGATACGCAGTATTTT. It is translated as CASSFRGQRSPDTQYF.

Only a few counts were recorded for this clonotype. V gene TRBV7-9 combines with J gene TRBJ1-1; D is undetermined. The V end was cut by 4 bases, the J end by 0 bases, with 12 bases between. Looked up from germline, CDR1 is SEHNR and CDR2 is FQNEAQ (reference sequence). The CDR3 spans 15 residues. The CDR3 DNA reads as TGTGCCAGCAGCTACTCAAGCTATTTGAACACTGAAGCTTTCTTT. Amino acids: CASSYSSYLNTEAFF.

The V call is TRBV2, the J call TRBJ2-3; 10 nucleotides line up with TRBD1. V dropped 7 bases and J dropped 0; count of bases not matched to a gene: 10. The CDR3 is made up of 17 amino acids. CDR1 is SNHLY and CDR2 is FYNNEI in the germline V gene. The CDR3 bases are TGTGCCAGCATTTCAGGACAGGGGGGATCTAGCACAGATACGCAGTATTTT. Its protein product is CASISGQGGSSTDTQYF.